Listed below are T cell receptor beta chains from one sample, sequenced in a study of cytomegalovirus exposure and HLA in healthy donors. The method was immunoSEQ multiplex PCR; TCRdb's version includes in-frame clones alone and lacks a portion of them. The table lists 150,000 to 200,000 clones, approximately 85% of them singletons. Sequenced material: PBMCs. These receptors all stem from a woman between 50 and 59 years old in good health and CMV-seronegative. CDR3s include the opening cysteine and the closing phenylalanine or tryptophan. D genes are given only for firm matches. Clone size, where shown, is once, few, many, or a class for clones that have expanded.

V: TRBV6-6
size: .
J: TRBJ2-5
D: .
DNA: TGTGCCAGCGGTAATGGCAGGGTCCAAGAGACCCAGTACTTC
CDR3: CASGNGRVQETQYF

V: TRBV7-9
size: .
J: TRBJ1-2
D: .
DNA: TGTGCCAGCAGCTTAGAAGGGGTGCGATATGGCTACACCTTC
CDR3: CASSLEGVRYGYTF

V: TRBV27
size: .
J: TRBJ2-1
D: TRBD2
DNA: TGTGCCAGCAGTTTAAGTGGGAGGGCGGGGGATGAGCAGTTCTTC
CDR3: CASSLSGRAGDEQFF

V: TRBV28
size: .
J: TRBJ2-7
D: TRBD2
DNA: TGTGCCAGCAGTTCGGCGGGAGTTCTCTACGAGCAGTACTTC
CDR3: CASSSAGVLYEQYF

V: TRBV30
size: .
J: TRBJ2-3
D: TRBD1
DNA: TGTGCCTGGAGTGCAGGGGGCGCGAGCACAGATACGCAGTATTTT
CDR3: CAWSAGGASTDTQYF

V: TRBV28
size: .
J: TRBJ1-4
D: TRBD1
DNA: TGTGCCAGCAGCCCCTCCGGGACAGGTCGTAGGCTTGAAAAACTGTTTTTT
CDR3: CASSPSGTGRRLEKLFF

V: TRBV28
size: .
J: TRBJ2-1
D: TRBD2
DNA: TGTGCCAGCAGGCCGACTAGCGGAGGGGGTGAGCAGTTCTTC
CDR3: CASRPTSGGGEQFF

V: TRBV30
size: .
J: TRBJ2-5
D: TRBD2
DNA: TGTGCCTGGAGCCCACTAGCGGGAGGCGAGACCCAGTACTTC
CDR3: CAWSPLAGGETQYF

V: TRBV30
size: .
J: TRBJ2-7
D: TRBD1
DNA: TGTGCCGGCCGGGACAGCTTCGAGCAGTACTTC
CDR3: CAGRDSFEQYF

V: TRBV4-1
size: .
J: TRBJ2-2
D: TRBD1
DNA: TGCGCCAGCAGCCAAGAACCAGGGGGCTTGAGCACCGGGGAGCTGTTTTTT
CDR3: CASSQEPGGLSTGELFF

V: TRBV7-8
size: once
J: TRBJ1-1
D: TRBD1
DNA: TGTGCCAGCAGCTTAGTTGAGGGGGCAAGGAGAACTGAAGCTTTCTTT
CDR3: CASSLVEGARRTEAFF

V: TRBV27
size: .
J: TRBJ2-2
D: TRBD2
DNA: TGTGCCAGCAGATTAGCGGGAGGGCGATGGACCGGGGAGCTGTTTTTT
CDR3: CASRLAGGRWTGELFF

V: TRBV9
size: few
J: TRBJ1-4
D: .
DNA: TGTGCCAGCAGCTCCGCCACGGAACTGTTTTTT
CDR3: CASSSATELFF

V: TRBV28
size: once
J: TRBJ1-5
D: .
DNA: TGTGCCAGCAGACCGCTCCAATTGACTGGCACGCGTCAGCCCCAGCATTTT
CDR3: CASRPLQLTGTRQPQHF

V: TRBV2
size: .
J: TRBJ1-5
D: TRBD1
DNA: TGTGCCAGCAGGGGACAGGCGAGCAATCAGCCCCAGCATTTT
CDR3: CASRGQASNQPQHF

V: TRBV19
size: few
J: TRBJ1-3
D: .
DNA: TGTGCCAGTAGCGTGCAGGCACTTGGAAACACCATATATTTT
CDR3: CASSVQALGNTIYF

V: TRBV9
size: few
J: TRBJ2-1
D: TRBD2
DNA: TGTGCCAGCAGCCAACTAGCGGGACTCAACAATGAGCAGTTCTTC
CDR3: CASSQLAGLNNEQFF

V: TRBV6-1
size: .
J: TRBJ1-3
D: .
DNA: TGTGCCAGCAGTGAAGCGCGATGGGGGGGTCGCTCTGGAAACACCATATATTTT
CDR3: CASSEARWGGRSGNTIYF

V: TRBV7-8
size: .
J: TRBJ2-6
D: TRBD1
DNA: TGTGCCAGCACTAGACAGGGTGGTGGGGCCAACGTCCTGACTTTC
CDR3: CASTRQGGGANVLTF

V: TRBV18
size: .
J: TRBJ2-1
D: TRBD2
DNA: TGTGCCAGCTCATCGGCGGGAGGGTCCAATGAGCAGTTCTTC
CDR3: CASSSAGGSNEQFF

V: TRBV19
size: .
J: TRBJ1-1
D: .
DNA: TGTGCCAGTAGTATCCAAAGCGGCACTGAAGCTTTCTTT
CDR3: CASSIQSGTEAFF

V: TRBV9
size: .
J: TRBJ2-3
D: .
DNA: TGTGCCAGCAGCGTAGGGGGCCCCACAGATACGCAGTATTTT
CDR3: CASSVGGPTDTQYF

V: TRBV20-1
size: once
J: TRBJ1-1
D: TRBD1
DNA: TGCAGTGCGCCTGACAGGGGTGAAGCTTTCTTT
CDR3: CSAPDRGEAFF

V: TRBV5-1
size: .
J: TRBJ2-7
D: TRBD1
DNA: TGCGCCAGCAGCATGTCCGGGACAGGGGTTGACGAGCAGTACTTC
CDR3: CASSMSGTGVDEQYF

V: TRBV5-1
size: once
J: TRBJ2-7
D: TRBD1
DNA: TGCGCCAGCAGCTTGTCCGGGACAGGCTTCTACGAGCAGTACTTC
CDR3: CASSLSGTGFYEQYF

V: TRBV19
size: .
J: TRBJ1-4
D: .
DNA: TGTGCCAGTAGTATAATCAGGGGAGCAACTAATGAAAAACTGTTTTTT
CDR3: CASSIIRGATNEKLFF

V: TRBV28
size: .
J: TRBJ2-7
D: .
DNA: TGTGCCAGCCAGGACACCTCCTACGAGCAGTACTTC
CDR3: CASQDTSYEQYF

V: TRBV5-1
size: .
J: TRBJ2-7
D: .
DNA: TGCGCCAGCAGCTCCCAGGCGGGGGAGCAGTACTTC
CDR3: CASSSQAGEQYF

V: TRBV19
size: .
J: TRBJ1-2
D: TRBD1
DNA: TGTGCCAGTACCAAAAATCGGGACAGGGGAAGTGGCTACACCTTC
CDR3: CASTKNRDRGSGYTF

V: TRBV28
size: .
J: TRBJ1-2
D: .
DNA: TGTGCCAGCAGTTTACATGGGACTGACTCTAACTATGGCTACACCTTC
CDR3: CASSLHGTDSNYGYTF

V: TRBV27
size: .
J: TRBJ2-3
D: TRBD2
DNA: TGTGCCAGCAATTTATCCGGGGGACTAGGGATACATACGCAGTATTTT
CDR3: CASNLSGGLGIHTQYF

V: TRBV6-5
size: .
J: TRBJ1-2
D: TRBD1
DNA: TGTGCCAGCAGTTACACTGAACAGGGGGCCTATGGCTACACCTTC
CDR3: CASSYTEQGAYGYTF

V: TRBV28
size: .
J: TRBJ2-3
D: .
DNA: TGTGCCAGCAGCTTGGGGCTTGTCCAAGGGGCAGATACGCAGTATTTT
CDR3: CASSLGLVQGADTQYF

V: TRBV7-9
size: .
J: TRBJ1-1
D: .
DNA: TGTGCCAGCAGCGCGTACACTGAAGCTTTCTTT
CDR3: CASSAYTEAFF

V: TRBV5-4
size: .
J: TRBJ2-3
D: TRBD2
DNA: TGTGCCAGCAGCACCGGACTAGCGGAAGGGGTAGATACGCAGTATTTT
CDR3: CASSTGLAEGVDTQYF

V: TRBV5-1
size: .
J: TRBJ2-7
D: TRBD1
DNA: TGCGCCAGCAGCTTGGGAGGACAGGGCGTCTACGAGCAGTACTTC
CDR3: CASSLGGQGVYEQYF

V: TRBV7-2
size: few
J: TRBJ1-1
D: .
DNA: TGTGCCAGCAGCTTGACAGGTTTACAGACTGAAGCTTTCTTT
CDR3: CASSLTGLQTEAFF

V: TRBV19
size: .
J: TRBJ1-5
D: .
DNA: TGTGCCAGTAGTCTTCGGGGTCAGCCCCAGCATTTT
CDR3: CASSLRGQPQHF

V: TRBV30
size: .
J: TRBJ1-5
D: .
DNA: TGTGCCTGGAGTAGAGTGATTAGCAATCAGCCCCAGCATTTT
CDR3: CAWSRVISNQPQHF

V: TRBV18
size: once
J: TRBJ2-7
D: .
DNA: TGTGCCAGCTCACCAGTTGGTGTCGGTGAGCAGTACTTC
CDR3: CASSPVGVGEQYF

V: TRBV10-3
size: .
J: TRBJ1-5
D: .
DNA: TGTGCCATCAGTGGTGAGGCAGTCAGCAATCAGCCCCAGCATTTT
CDR3: CAISGEAVSNQPQHF

V: TRBV9
size: .
J: TRBJ1-4
D: .
DNA: TGTGCCAGCAGCGTAGATCGGGGGGGTAATGAAAAACTGTTTTTT
CDR3: CASSVDRGGNEKLFF

V: TRBV5-6
size: .
J: TRBJ2-1
D: TRBD2
DNA: TGTGCCAGCAGATCGAGGGGGACTAGCCATGGCTTTACGTTGAATGAGCAGTTCTTC
CDR3: CASRSRGTSHGFTLNEQFF

V: TRBV29-1
size: .
J: TRBJ2-2
D: .
DNA: TGCAGTGCTGTAGACTATTCGACCACCGGGGAGCTGTTTTTT
CDR3: CSAVDYSTTGELFF

V: TRBV28
size: .
J: TRBJ2-1
D: TRBD1
DNA: TGTGCCAGCAGTCCCCTGGACAGGGGATTGAATGAGCAGTTCTTC
CDR3: CASSPLDRGLNEQFF

V: TRBV6-1
size: .
J: TRBJ2-7
D: TRBD1
DNA: TGTGCCAGCACCCTCCCCGGGACAGGGCCCTACGAGCAGTACTTC
CDR3: CASTLPGTGPYEQYF

V: TRBV19
size: .
J: TRBJ2-1
D: TRBD2
DNA: TGTGCCAGTAGTCCGGGACTAGCAAACAATGAGCAGTTCTTC
CDR3: CASSPGLANNEQFF

V: TRBV28
size: once
J: TRBJ2-7
D: TRBD1
DNA: TGTGCCAGCAGTTTCGGGACAGGGGGCCTCGAGCAGTACTTC
CDR3: CASSFGTGGLEQYF

V: TRBV7-2
size: .
J: TRBJ2-1
D: .
DNA: TGTGCCAGCAGCTTAGATGCGTTAGTAAACGATGAGCAGTTCTTC
CDR3: CASSLDALVNDEQFF

V: TRBV6-5
size: .
J: TRBJ1-3
D: .
DNA: TGTGCCAGCAGTCGGACAGCTGGTGATCACACCATATATTTT
CDR3: CASSRTAGDHTIYF

V: TRBV2
size: .
J: TRBJ1-4
D: TRBD1
DNA: TGTGCCAGCAGTGTAACAGGGGGTGGAGAAAAACTGTTTTTT
CDR3: CASSVTGGGEKLFF

V: TRBV7-8
size: .
J: TRBJ2-2
D: .
DNA: TGTGCCAGCAGCCATTCTAGGACACTCACCGGGGAGCTGTTTTTT
CDR3: CASSHSRTLTGELFF

V: TRBV6-1
size: .
J: TRBJ2-1
D: .
DNA: TGTGCCAGCAGCGTGCGGGGACCCGATGAGCAGTTCTTC
CDR3: CASSVRGPDEQFF

V: TRBV5-6
size: .
J: TRBJ1-2
D: .
DNA: TGTGCCAGCAGCTTGGCCGAGGACACCCTCCAGAGGAGCTACACCTTC
CDR3: CASSLAEDTLQRSYTF

V: TRBV7-3
size: .
J: TRBJ2-2
D: .
DNA: TGTGCCAGCAGCCTGACAGAGAACACCGGGGAGCTGTTTTTT
CDR3: CASSLTENTGELFF

V: TRBV18
size: .
J: TRBJ1-5
D: .
DNA: TGTGCCAGCTCACCGGACAGTTCCCCCAATCAGCCCCAGCATTTT
CDR3: CASSPDSSPNQPQHF

V: TRBV28
size: .
J: TRBJ2-2
D: TRBD1
DNA: TGTGCCAGCAGTCAACTGGGGACAGGGAGGTCGAACACCGGGGAGCTGTTTTTT
CDR3: CASSQLGTGRSNTGELFF

V: TRBV28
size: .
J: TRBJ1-1
D: .
DNA: TGTGCCAGCAGCCTCGCCAGCGAGACCACTGAAGCTTTCTTT
CDR3: CASSLASETTEAFF